This TCR beta chain was captured in a study of cytomegalovirus exposure and HLA in healthy donors. For the study at large: The study placed around 85% of its roughly 430 genotyped donors in the Caucasian-associated ancestry cluster.

The primer mix had 60 Vbeta and 13 Jbeta primers. Assay: immunoSEQ multiplex PCR; the TCRdb copy retains only in-frame clones and omits some. The table records fewer than 200,000 clones, approximately 84% of them present only once. Germline V gene sequence: CDR1 SGHTA, CDR2 FQGNSA. The CDR3 is 15 residues long. Trimming took off 4 bases at V and 5 bases at J, with 17 bases between the two ends. The chain uses TRBV7-2 and TRBJ2-5, with D hard to call. The receptor was derived from a woman between 50 and 59 years old in good health and CMV-seropositive. The sequenced material came from PBMCs. The CDR3 nucleotides are TGTGCCAGCAGCTCGAGCACAGTGGCAAGGGAGACCCAGTACTTC. Translated: CASSSSTVARETQYF.